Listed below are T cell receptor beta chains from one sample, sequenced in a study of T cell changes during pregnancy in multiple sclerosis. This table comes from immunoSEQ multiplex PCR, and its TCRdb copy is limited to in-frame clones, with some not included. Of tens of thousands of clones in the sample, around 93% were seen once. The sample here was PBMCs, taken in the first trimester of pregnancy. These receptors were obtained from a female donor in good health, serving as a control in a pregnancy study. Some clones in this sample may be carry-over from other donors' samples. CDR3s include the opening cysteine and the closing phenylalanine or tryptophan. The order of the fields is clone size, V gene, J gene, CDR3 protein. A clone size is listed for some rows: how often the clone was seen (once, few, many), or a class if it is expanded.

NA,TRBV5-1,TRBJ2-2,CASSTGQSTGELFF
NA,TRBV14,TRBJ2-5,CASSPTTYQETQYF
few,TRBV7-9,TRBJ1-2,CASSPRGGAGYTF
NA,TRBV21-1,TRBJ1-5,CASHLRGAQPQHF
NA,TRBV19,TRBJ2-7,CASSSRGREQYF
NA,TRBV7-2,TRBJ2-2,CASSFGSGRATGELFF
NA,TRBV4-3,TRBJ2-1,CASSQVMSGREQMHFF
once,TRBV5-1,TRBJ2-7,CASSLRGIATYEQYF
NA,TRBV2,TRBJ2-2,CASSDPARLYTGELFF
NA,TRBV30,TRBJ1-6,CAWSAGIRNSPLHF
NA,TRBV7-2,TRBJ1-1,CASSLSNGGSTTEAFF
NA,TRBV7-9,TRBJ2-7,CASSSPDRDYEQYF